This entry is about one T cell receptor beta chain. The sample comes from a study of blood T cell repertoires in COVID-19. In the study overall: COVID-19 samples from acute and convalescent phases originated in the United States, Italy and Spain. PBMCs, B-cell-depleted T cells, or T cells were the source of the cDNA or gDNA that made up the material.

V gave up 5 bases and J gave up 1 base; unmatched junction bases: 5. The CDR3 length is 15 residues. Germline V gene data show CDR1 as MNHEY and CDR2 as SVGEGT. The protocol was immunoSEQ multiplex PCR, while the TCRdb copy is restricted to in-frame clones and leaves out a portion. The table records about 160,000 clones, roughly 85% of them present only once. This chain links TRBV6-2 or TRBV6-3 with TRBJ2-5; 9 bases map to TRBD2. The receptor was isolated from a man aged 35 to 55 with acute or convalescent COVID-19. The sequencing input was peripheral blood. The CDR3 DNA sequence: TGTGCCAGCAGTAAAGGGACTAGCCTCCAAGAGACCCAGTACTTC. Its protein is CASSKGTSLQETQYF.